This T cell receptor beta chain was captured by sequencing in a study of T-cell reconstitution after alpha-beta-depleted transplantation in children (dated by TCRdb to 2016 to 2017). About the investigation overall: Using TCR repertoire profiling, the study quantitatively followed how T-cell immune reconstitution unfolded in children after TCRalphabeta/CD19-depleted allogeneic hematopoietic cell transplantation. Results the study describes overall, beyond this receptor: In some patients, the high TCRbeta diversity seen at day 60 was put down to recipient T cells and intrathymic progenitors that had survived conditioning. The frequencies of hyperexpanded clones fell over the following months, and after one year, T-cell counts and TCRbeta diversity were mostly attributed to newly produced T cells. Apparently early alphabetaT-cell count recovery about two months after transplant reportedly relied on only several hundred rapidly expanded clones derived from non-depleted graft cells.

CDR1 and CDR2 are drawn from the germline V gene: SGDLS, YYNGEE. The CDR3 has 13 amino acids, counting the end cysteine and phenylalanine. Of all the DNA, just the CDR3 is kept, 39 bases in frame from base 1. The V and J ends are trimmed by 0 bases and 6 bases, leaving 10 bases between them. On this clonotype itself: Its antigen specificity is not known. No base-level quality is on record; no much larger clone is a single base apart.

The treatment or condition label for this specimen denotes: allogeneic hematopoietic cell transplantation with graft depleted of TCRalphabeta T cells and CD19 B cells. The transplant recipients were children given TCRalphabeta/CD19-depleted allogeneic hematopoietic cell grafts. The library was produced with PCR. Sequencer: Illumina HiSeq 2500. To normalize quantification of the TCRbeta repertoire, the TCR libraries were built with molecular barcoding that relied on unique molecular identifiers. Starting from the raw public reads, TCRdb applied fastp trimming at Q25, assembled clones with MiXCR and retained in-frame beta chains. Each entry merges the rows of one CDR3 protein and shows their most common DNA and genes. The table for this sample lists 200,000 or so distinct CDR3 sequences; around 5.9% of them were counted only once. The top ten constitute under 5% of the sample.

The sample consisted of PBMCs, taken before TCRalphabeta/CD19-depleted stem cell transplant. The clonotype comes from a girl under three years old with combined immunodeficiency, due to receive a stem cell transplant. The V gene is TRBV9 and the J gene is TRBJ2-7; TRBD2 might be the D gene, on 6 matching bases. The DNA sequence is TGTGCCAGCAGCGTAGAGGGACTCCCCGAGCAGTACTTC. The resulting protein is CASSVEGLPEQYF.